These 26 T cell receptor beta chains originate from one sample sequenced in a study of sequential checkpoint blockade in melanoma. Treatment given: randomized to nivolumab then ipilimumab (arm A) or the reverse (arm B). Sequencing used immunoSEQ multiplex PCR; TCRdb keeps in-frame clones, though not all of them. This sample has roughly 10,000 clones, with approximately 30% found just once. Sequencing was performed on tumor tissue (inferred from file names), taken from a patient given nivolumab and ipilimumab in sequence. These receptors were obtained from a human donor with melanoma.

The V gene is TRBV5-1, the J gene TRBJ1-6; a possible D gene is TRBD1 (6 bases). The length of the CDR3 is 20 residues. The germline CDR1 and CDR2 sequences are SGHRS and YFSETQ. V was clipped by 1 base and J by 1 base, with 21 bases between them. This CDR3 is CASSLFPLDRNPSYNSPLHF. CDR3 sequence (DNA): TGCGCCAGCAGCTTGTTCCCCTTAGACAGGAATCCTTCCTATAATTCACCCCTCCACTTT.

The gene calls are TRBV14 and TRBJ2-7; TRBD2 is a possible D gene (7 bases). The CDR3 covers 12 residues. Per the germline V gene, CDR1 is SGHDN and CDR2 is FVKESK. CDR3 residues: CAGRGATYEQYF. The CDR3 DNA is TGTGCGGGGAGGGGGGCAACCTACGAGCAGTACTTC.

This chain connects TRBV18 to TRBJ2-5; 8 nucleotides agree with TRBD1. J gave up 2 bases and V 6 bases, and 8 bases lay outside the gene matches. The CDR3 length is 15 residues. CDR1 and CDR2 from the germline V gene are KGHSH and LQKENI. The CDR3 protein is CASSRTGNFQETQYF. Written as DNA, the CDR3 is TGTGCCAGCTCCCGGACAGGGAACTTTCAAGAGACCCAGTACTTC.

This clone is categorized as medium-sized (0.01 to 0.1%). Here the CDR3 DNA reads TGTGCCATCAGTGAGGGCAGGAGCTCCTACGAGCAGTACTTC. Translation: CAISEGRSSYEQYF. The chain combines TRBV10-3 with TRBJ2-7; D not resolved. Per germline, CDR1 ENHRY and CDR2 SYGVKD. This CDR3 region has 14 residues. The V end was cut by 2 bases, the J end by 0 bases, with 8 bases between.

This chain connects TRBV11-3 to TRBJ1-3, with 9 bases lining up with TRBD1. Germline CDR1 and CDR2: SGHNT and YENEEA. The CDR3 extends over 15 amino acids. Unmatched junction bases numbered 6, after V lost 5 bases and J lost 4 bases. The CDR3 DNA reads TGTGCCAGCAGCACCTCCGGGACAGGGGGAAACACCATATATTTT. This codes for CASSTSGTGGNTIYF.

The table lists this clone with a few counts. CDR3 loop: CASSPQRFTGELFF. For the CDR3, the DNA is TGTGCCAGCAGCCCTCAGCGCTTCACCGGGGAGCTGTTTTTT. This chain connects TRBV11-3 to TRBJ2-2, with D unresolved. Germline CDR1 and CDR2: SGHNT and YENEEA. V gave up 5 bases and J gave up 4 bases, with 11 bases separating them. The CDR3 totals 14 residues.

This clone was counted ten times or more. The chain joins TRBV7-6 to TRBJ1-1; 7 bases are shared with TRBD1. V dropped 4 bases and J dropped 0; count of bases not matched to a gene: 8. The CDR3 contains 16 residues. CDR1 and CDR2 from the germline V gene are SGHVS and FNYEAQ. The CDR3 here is CASSYRGTAMNTEAFF. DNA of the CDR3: TGTGCCAGCAGCTACCGGGGGACAGCCATGAACACTGAAGCTTTCTTT. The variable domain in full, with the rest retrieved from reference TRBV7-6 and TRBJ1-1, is GAGVSQSPRYKVTKRGQDVALRCDPISGHVSLYWYRQALGQGPEFLTYFNYEAQQDKSGLPNDRFSAERPEGSISTLTIQRTEQRDSAMYRCASSYRGTAMNTEAFFGQGTRLTVV.

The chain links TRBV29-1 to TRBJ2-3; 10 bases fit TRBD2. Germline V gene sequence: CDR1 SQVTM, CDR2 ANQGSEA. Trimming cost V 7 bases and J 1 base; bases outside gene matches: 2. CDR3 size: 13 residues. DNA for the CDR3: TGCAGCGGTCTAGCGGGGGGCACAGATACGCAGTATTTT. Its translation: CSGLAGGTDTQYF.

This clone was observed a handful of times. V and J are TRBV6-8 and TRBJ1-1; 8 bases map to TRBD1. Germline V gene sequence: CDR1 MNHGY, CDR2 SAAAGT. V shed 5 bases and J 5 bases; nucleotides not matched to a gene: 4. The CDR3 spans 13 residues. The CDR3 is CASSDRGRTEAFF. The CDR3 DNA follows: TGTGCCAGCAGTGACAGGGGAAGGACTGAAGCTTTCTTT.

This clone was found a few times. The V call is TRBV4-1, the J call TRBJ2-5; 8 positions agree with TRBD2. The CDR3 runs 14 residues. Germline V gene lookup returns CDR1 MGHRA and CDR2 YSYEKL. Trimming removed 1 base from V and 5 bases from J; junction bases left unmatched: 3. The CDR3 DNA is TGCGCCAGCAGCCAAGGTCGGGGGGGGGAGACCCAGTACTTC. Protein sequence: CASSQGRGGETQYF.

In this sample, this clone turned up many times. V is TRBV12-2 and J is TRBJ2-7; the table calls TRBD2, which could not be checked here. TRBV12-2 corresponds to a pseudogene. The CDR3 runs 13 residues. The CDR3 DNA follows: TGTGCAAGTCGCTTTTTTACCCTACTGGTGCAGTACTTC. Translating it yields CASRFFTLLVQYF.

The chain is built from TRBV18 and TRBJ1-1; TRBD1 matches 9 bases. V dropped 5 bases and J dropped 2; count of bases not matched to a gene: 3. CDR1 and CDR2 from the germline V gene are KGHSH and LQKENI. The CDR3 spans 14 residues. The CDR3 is CASSAGQGNTEAFF. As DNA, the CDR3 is TGTGCCAGCTCAGCGGGACAGGGAAACACTGAAGCTTTCTTT.

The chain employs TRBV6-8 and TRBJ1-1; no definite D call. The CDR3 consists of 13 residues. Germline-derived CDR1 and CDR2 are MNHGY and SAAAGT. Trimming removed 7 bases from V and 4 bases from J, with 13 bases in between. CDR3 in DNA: TGTGCCAGCAACCTACAGCCGGGCACTGAAGCTTTCTTT. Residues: CASNLQPGTEAFF.

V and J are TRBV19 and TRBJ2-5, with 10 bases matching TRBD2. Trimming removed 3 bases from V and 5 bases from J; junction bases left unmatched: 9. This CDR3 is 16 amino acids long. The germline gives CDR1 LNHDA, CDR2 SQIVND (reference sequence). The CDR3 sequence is CASSIVFSGGAETQYF. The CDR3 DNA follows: TGTGCCAGTAGTATTGTCTTCAGCGGGGGGGCGGAGACCCAGTACTTC.

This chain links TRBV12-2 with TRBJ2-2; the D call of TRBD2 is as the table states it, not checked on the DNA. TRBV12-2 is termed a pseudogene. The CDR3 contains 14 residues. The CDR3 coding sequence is TGTGCATGCGGGGCAGGGTGGCGTACCGGGGAGCTGTTTTTT. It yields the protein CACGAGWRTGELFF.

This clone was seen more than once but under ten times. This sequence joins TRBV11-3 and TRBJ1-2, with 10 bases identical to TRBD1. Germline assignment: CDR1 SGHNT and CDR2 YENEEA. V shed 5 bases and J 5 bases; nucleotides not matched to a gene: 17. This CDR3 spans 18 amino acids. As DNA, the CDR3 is TGTGCCAGCAGCCGGGGGCCGACCGGGACAGGGGCGAAGTATGGCTACACCTTC. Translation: CASSRGPTGTGAKYGYTF. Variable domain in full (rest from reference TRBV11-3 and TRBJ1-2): EAGVVQSPRYKIIEKKQPVAFWCNPISGHNTLYWYLQNLGQGPELLIRYENEEAVDDSQLPKDRFSAERLKGVDSTLKIQPAELGDSAVYLCASSRGPTGTGAKYGYTFGSGTRLTVV.

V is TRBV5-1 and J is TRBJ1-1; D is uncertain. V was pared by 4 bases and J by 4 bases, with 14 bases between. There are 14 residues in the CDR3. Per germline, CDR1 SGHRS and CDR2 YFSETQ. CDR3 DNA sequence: TGCGCCAGCAGCCCCAATGGGTATGGCACTGAAGCTTTCTTT. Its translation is CASSPNGYGTEAFF.

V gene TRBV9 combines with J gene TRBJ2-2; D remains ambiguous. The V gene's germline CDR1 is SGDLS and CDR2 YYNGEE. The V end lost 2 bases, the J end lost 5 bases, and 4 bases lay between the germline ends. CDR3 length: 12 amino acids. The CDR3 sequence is CASSVHTGELFF. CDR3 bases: TGTGCCAGCAGCGTGCATACCGGGGAGCTGTTTTTT.

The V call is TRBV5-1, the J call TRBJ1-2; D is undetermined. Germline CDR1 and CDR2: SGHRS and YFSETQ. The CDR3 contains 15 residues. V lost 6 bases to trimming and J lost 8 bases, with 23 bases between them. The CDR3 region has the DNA TGCGCCAGCAAGCTTGATGGCGCCGTGGCGGGAGGCTACACCTTC. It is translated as CASKLDGAVAGGYTF.

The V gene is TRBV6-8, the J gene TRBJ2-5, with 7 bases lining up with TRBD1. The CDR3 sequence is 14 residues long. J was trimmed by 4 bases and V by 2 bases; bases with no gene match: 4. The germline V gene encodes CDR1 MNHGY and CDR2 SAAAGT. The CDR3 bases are TGTGCCAGCAGTTACAGGGGGCCGGGAGAGACCCAGTACTTC. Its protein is CASSYRGPGETQYF.

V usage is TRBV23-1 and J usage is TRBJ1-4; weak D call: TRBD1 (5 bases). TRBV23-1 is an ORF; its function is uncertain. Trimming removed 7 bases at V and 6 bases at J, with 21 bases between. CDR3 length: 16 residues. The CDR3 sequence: CASKGQQATLDEKLFF. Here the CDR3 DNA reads TGCGCCAGCAAGGGGCAGCAAGCAACACTTGATGAAAAACTGTTTTTT.

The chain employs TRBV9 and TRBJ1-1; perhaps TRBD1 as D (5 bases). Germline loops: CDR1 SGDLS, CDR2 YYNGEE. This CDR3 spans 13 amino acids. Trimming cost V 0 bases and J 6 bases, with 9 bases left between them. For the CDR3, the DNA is TGTGCCAGCAGCGTAGGAGGGGACGCTGAAGCTTTCTTT. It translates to CASSVGGDAEAFF.

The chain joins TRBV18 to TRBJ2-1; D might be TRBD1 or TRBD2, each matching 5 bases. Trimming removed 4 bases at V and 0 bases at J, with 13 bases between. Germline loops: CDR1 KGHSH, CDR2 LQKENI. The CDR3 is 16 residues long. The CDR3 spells CASSLLAGSSYNEQFF. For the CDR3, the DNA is TGTGCCAGCTCACTTCTGGCAGGGAGCTCCTACAATGAGCAGTTCTTC.

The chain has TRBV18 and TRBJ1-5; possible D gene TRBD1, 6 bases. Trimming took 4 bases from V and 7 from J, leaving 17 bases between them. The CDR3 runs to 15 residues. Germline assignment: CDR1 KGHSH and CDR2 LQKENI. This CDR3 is CASSLTSDRFQPQHF. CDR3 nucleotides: TGTGCCAGCTCACTTACTTCTGACAGGTTCCAGCCCCAGCATTTT.

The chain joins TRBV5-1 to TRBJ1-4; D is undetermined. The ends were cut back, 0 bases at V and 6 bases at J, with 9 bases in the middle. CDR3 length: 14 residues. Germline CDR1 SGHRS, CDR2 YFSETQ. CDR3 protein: CASSLGDKYEKLFF. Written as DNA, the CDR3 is TGCGCCAGCAGCTTGGGAGACAAATATGAAAAACTGTTTTTT.

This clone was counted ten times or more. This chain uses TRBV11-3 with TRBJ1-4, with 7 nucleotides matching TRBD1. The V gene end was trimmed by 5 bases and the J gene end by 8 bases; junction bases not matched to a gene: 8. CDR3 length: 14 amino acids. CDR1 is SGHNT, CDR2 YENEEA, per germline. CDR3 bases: TGTGCCAGCAGCCCCCAGGACAGGAGGGAAAAACTGTTTTTT. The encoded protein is CASSPQDRREKLFF.